The source of this T cell receptor (beta chain) is a study of blood T cells in healthy people across ages. Regarding the study as a whole: Unknown donor CMV status possibly confounded expanded clonotype changes.

On this clonotype itself: The target antigen is unknown. One junction end disagrees with the germline gene, perhaps due to a read error.

CDR3 length equals 12 residues. CDR1 ENHRY and CDR2 SYGVKD come from the germline V gene. In each sample, at least 7 million PBMCs were isolated. A second about 7 to 12 cycle PCR used barcoded and J-beta primers. In TCRdb, the 5' RACE reads were re-called with MiXCR into one record per CDR3 protein. There are hundreds of thousands of distinct CDR3 sequences in the sample; more than 40% occur only once, and around a third lies in the top ten. The sequenced material came from blood. This chain connects TRBV10-3 to TRBJ2-3, with a tentative D call TRBD2 (5 bases). The TCR was taken from a woman aged 55-75 years in good health. The CDR3, as DNA: TGTGCCACCGGGGTGAGCACAGATACGCTGTATTTT. Its protein product is CATGVSTDTLYF.